The clone carrying this T cell receptor (beta chain) was recorded only once. Antigen unknown. One end of the junction varies from germline; a read error may be responsible. Three rounds of nested PCR, following a modified ARM-PCR protocol, produced the TCRbeta library. TCRdb re-called the multiplex PCR reads through MiXCR, storing one row per CDR3 protein. The sample records around 120,000 distinct CDR3 sequences, about 66% being singletons. The data were taken from a study of tumor and adjacent non-tumor tissue in lung cancer. Study results and caveats: Tumor TCR diversity, when higher, was linked to shorter survival. Significantly higher TCR diversity was found in tumor than normal lung.

RNA was extracted from bulk tissue without any cell sorting. Between August and November 2014, newly diagnosed, chemotherapy-naive lung cancer patients underwent thoracic surgery in China. This CDR3 contains 15 residues. The germline CDR1 and CDR2 sequences are MNHNY and SVGAGI (reference sequence). Sequencing was performed on lung tumor tissue. V is TRBV6-6 and J is TRBJ2-7, with D possibly TRBD2 on 6 matching bases. This clonotype originated in a man aged 25-45 years with non-small cell lung cancer. Here the CDR3 reads CTSGSRPGDHYEQYF. CDR3 nucleotide sequence: TGTACCAGTGGGTCTCGGCCGGGGGATCACTACGAGCAATACTTC.